This TCR beta chain was recorded in a study of blood T cell repertoires in COVID-19. Study context: Material from acute and convalescent COVID-19 was sourced from the United States, Italy and Spain. T cells, B-cell-depleted T cells, or PBMCs provided the cDNA or gDNA that served as material.

Authors' processing steps: Reference gene primer amplification gave estimated nucleated cell counts. Method: immunoSEQ multiplex PCR; TCRdb's copy keeps in-frame clones and lacks some. From that table come the V and J calls and clone size; the DNA was used to work out D and trimming. The table has around 120,000 clones, around 79% seen once. The CDR3 runs 16 residues. CDR1 ENHRY and CDR2 SYGVKD come from the germline V gene. Trimming removed 6 bases from V and 13 bases from J; junction bases left unmatched: 21. Sequencing was carried out using peripheral blood. This chain uses TRBV10-3 with TRBJ1-2; 9 bases map to TRBD1. The clonotype originates from a man between 65 and 85 years old with active or convalescent COVID-19. The CDR3 here is CAISPGTGKGSQPGTF. The DNA for the CDR3 is TGTGCCATCAGCCCCGGGACAGGGAAAGGTAGTCAACCGGGCACCTTC.